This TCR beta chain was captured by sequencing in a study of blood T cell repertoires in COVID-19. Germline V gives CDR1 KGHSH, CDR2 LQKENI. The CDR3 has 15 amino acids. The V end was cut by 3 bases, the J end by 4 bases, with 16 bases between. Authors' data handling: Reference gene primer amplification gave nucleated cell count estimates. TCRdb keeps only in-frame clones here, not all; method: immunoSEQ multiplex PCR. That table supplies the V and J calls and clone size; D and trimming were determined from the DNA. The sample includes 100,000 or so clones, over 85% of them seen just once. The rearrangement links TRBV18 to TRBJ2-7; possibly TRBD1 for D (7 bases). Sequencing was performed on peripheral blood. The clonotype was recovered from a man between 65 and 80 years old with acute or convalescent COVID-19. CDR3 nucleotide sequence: TGTGCCAGCTCACCCCGGACAGGAGGGTCTTACGAGCAGTACTTC. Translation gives CASSPRTGGSYEQYF.